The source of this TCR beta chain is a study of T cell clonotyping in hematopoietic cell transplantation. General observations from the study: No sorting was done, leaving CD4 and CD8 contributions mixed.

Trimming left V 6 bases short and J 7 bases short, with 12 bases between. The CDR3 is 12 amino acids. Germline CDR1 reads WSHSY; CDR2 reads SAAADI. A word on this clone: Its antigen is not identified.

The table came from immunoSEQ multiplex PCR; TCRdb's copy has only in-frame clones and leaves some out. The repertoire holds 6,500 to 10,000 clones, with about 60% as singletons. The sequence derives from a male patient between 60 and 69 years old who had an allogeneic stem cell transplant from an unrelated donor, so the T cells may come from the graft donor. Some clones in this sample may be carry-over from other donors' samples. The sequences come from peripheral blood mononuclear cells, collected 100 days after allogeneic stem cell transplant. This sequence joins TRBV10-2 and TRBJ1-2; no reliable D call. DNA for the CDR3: TGCGCCAGCAGGGGTCTCGAGGGTGGCTACACCTTC. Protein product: CASRGLEGGYTF.